In its sample, the clone carrying this T cell receptor (beta chain) was seen many times. This record belongs to a study of read filtering for tumor transcriptome and immune sequencing. V was trimmed by 4 bases and J by 3 bases, leaving 7 bases between them. Germline V gene data show CDR1 as MNHEY and CDR2 as SVGEGT. The CDR3 contains 12 residues. From approximately 400 ng of RNA, a library with molecular barcoded alpha/delta and beta/gamma adaptors was made. TCRdb fed the reads into MiXCR, producing one record per CDR3 protein. Of about 90,000 distinct CDR3 sequences in the sample, approximately 13% are singletons; the top ten hold about 15%. Every patient had bone marrow sampled while the disease was active.

The receptor was isolated from a donor aged 40 or over with multiple myeloma. This rearrangement joins TRBV6-2 or TRBV6-3 to TRBJ2-7; unclear D gene. Sequencing input: a population of CD138-negative cells sorted from bone marrow. The CDR3 here is CASSFTGYEQYF. CDR3 bases: TGTGCCAGCAGTTTTACTGGCTACGAGCAGTACTTC.